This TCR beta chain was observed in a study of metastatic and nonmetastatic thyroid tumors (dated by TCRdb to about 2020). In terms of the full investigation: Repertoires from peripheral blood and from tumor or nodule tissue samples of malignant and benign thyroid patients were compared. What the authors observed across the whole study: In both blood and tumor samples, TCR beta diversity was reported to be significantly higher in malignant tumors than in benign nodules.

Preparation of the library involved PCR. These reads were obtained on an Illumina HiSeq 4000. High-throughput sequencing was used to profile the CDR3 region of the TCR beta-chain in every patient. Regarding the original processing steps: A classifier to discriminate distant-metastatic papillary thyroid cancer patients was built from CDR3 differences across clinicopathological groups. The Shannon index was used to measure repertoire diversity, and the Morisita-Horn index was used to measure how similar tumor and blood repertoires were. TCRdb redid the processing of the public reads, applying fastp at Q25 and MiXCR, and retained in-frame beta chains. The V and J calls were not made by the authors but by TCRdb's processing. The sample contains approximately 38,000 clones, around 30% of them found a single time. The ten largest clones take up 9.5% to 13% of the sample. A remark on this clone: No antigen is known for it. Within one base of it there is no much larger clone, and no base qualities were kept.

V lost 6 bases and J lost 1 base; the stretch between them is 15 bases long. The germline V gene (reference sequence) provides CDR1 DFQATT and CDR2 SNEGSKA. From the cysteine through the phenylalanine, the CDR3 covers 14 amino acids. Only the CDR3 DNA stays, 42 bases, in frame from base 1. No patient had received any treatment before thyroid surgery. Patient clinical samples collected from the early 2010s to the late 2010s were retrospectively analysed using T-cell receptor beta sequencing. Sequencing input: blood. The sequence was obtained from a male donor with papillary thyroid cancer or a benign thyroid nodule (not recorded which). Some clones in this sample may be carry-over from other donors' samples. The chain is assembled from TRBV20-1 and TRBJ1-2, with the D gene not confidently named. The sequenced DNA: TGCAGTGCACCTGGGGAGGGAGGTAACTATGGCTACACCTTC. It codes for CSAPGEGGNYGYTF.